A selection of T cell receptor beta chains follows, all from one sample in a study of OX40 agonist ivuxolimab in advanced cancers. Sequencing used immunoSEQ multiplex PCR; TCRdb keeps in-frame clones, though not all of them. This sample has approximately 79,000 clones, with about nine tenths found just once. The source was CD4+ or CD8+ T cells sorted from blood, collected in a trial of the OX40 agonist ivuxolimab. The receptor set was obtained from an adult with an advanced solid tumor such as melanoma, head and neck, liver or kidney cancer. Each CDR3 is given without its conserved first and last residue.

>TRBV7-8|TRBJ1-5
ASSPGTGGDQPQH
>TRBV5-1|TRBJ2-1
ASTTSISSYNEQF
>TRBV6-1|TRBJ1-1
ASRGGNTEAF
>TRBV11-2|TRBJ2-7
ASSLGQGAYEQY
>TRBV5-1|TRBJ2-7
ASSLAYGGGAYEQY
>TRBV4-1|TRBJ2-4
ASSQDPGGPGIQY
>TRBV6-5|TRBJ1-2
ASAQGEGSKGYT
>TRBV4-1|TRBJ1-5
ASSQEAPGGQPQH
>TRBV4-1|TRBJ1-2
ASSPQGSNYGYT
>TRBV27|TRBJ2-1
ASSPGTTSYNEQF
>TRBV5-1|TRBJ2-7
ASSLEVELREQY
>TRBV29-1|TRBJ2-3
SVEIQAGGGTDTQY
>TRBV7-7|TRBJ2-2
ASGDTGELF
>TRBV27|TRBJ1-1
ASSLGTGYPEAF
>TRBV6-1|TRBJ2-2
ASSGRENTGELF
>TRBV7-9|TRBJ2-2
ASSLYQGTGELF
>TRBV5-4|TRBJ1-1
ASSLGWSDTEAF
>TRBV27|TRBJ1-2
ASSFGSHYGYT
>TRBV9|TRBJ2-3
ASSVGVAGVTDTQY
>TRBV7-9|TRBJ2-7
ASSSTGAISYEQY
>TRBV10-3|TRBJ1-1
AISEGNTEAF
>TRBV10-2|TRBJ1-1
ASSGTAEAF
>TRBV5-1|TRBJ2-3
ASSLETSGVYHTQY
>TRBV5-8|TRBJ2-7
ASSSDRVWAYEQY
>TRBV7-2|TRBJ1-6
ASSPGRRNSPLH
>TRBV27|TRBJ2-7
ASSFTRDTQRYEQY
>TRBV27|TRBJ2-7
ASSLSGDITYEQY
>TRBV29-1|TRBJ2-4
SVEEQGAGKNIQY
>TRBV7-2|TRBJ2-3
ASSPETGWGADTQY
>TRBV29-1|TRBJ1-1
SVEGIEAF